This T cell receptor (beta chain) appears in the sequencing data of a study of identical twins. In this sample, this clonotype turned up a few times. Trimming cost V 4 bases and J 4 bases, with 14 bases left between them. Germline V gene data show CDR1 as LNHNV and CDR2 as YYDKDF (reference sequence). The CDR3 loop spans 15 amino acids. One entry per CDR3 protein, called by TCRdb with MiXCR from the 5' RACE reads. Of 250,000 or so distinct CDR3 sequences detected, approximately 8.3% appear once; the ten largest clones hold approximately 3%. The same sample was also studied in work on yellow fever vaccine responses in identical twins.

The sequenced sample consisted of CD8+ T cells sorted from blood. The TCR originated in a woman between 18 and 30 years old in good health. This chain links TRBV15 with TRBJ1-5; D is unresolved. The CDR3 DNA reads as TGTGCCACCAGCACCCACCCCAGCAAAAATCAGCCCCAGCATTTT. This encodes CATSTHPSKNQPQHF.